This is a list of T cell receptor beta chains from one sample in a study of cytomegalovirus exposure and HLA in healthy donors. The data were produced by immunoSEQ multiplex PCR, yet TCRdb's version contains in-frame clones alone and is incomplete. The table includes around 150,000 clones, more than 60% detected once. The specimen sequenced was PBMCs. All receptors derive from a male donor in good health and CMV-seronegative. Each CDR3 is given with its conserved first and last residue. The order of the fields is clone size, V gene, J gene, D gene, CDR3 protein, CDR3 DNA. D genes are given only for firm matches. The size field is filled for only some rows; it gives once, few, many or a size class.

>-|TRBV7-8|TRBJ2-7|TRBD1
CASSWPGTGERYEQYF
TGTGCCAGCAGCTGGCCCGGGACAGGGGAGAGGTACGAGCAGTACTTC
>-|TRBV6-1|TRBJ2-1|-
CASSGRGSLHNEQFF
TGTGCCAGCAGTGGAAGGGGAAGTTTGCACAATGAGCAGTTCTTC
>once|TRBV25-1|TRBJ2-1|TRBD1
CASSPLDRASNEQFF
TGTGCCAGCTCTCCTTTGGACAGGGCGTCTAATGAGCAGTTCTTC
>-|TRBV7-3|TRBJ1-1|-
CASSFRSTEAFF
TGTGCCAGCAGCTTCCGTAGCACTGAAGCTTTCTTT
>-|TRBV7-9|TRBJ1-3|-
CASSPLLRGGNTIYF
TGTGCCAGCAGCCCCCTCTTGAGAGGTGGAAACACCATATATTTT
>-|TRBV10-2|TRBJ2-5|-
CASRGGPVETQYF
TGCGCCAGCAGGGGGGGGCCGGTAGAGACCCAGTACTTC
>-|TRBV5-6|TRBJ2-7|-
CASSFDSYEQYF
TGTGCCAGCAGCTTCGACAGCTACGAGCAGTACTTC
>-|TRBV6-4|TRBJ2-2|TRBD2
CASGPTSLAGSTGELFF
TGTGCCAGCGGACCGACTTCCTTAGCGGGATCCACCGGGGAGCTGTTTTTT
>-|TRBV27|TRBJ2-1|-
CASSLGRFNEQFF
TGTGCCAGCAGTTTAGGCAGGTTCAATGAGCAGTTCTTC
>-|TRBV6-1|TRBJ2-1|TRBD2
CASTGLPHEQFF
TGTGCCAGCACGGGACTACCTCATGAGCAGTTCTTC
>few|TRBV29-1|TRBJ2-3|TRBD2
CSVKDSGGTDTQYF
TGCAGCGTTAAAGATAGCGGGGGCACAGATACGCAGTATTTT
>medium-sized|TRBV18|TRBJ2-1|-
CASGLASSYNEQFF
TGTGCCAGCGGCCTAGCGTCTTCCTACAATGAGCAGTTCTTC
>-|TRBV5-6|TRBJ1-2|TRBD1
CASSVDRGYGYTF
TGTGCCAGCAGCGTCGACAGGGGCTATGGCTACACCTTC
>once|TRBV7-3|TRBJ1-2|TRBD1
CASSSTTGRIYGYTF
TGTGCCAGCAGCTCCACGACAGGGCGAATCTATGGCTACACCTTC
>-|TRBV30|TRBJ1-6|-
CAWSVGGADDSPLHF
TGTGCCTGGAGTGTGGGGGGGGCGGATGATTCACCCCTCCACTTT
>-|TRBV21-1|TRBJ1-5|-
CASSKRVGSNQPQHF
TGTGCCAGCAGCAAGAGGGTTGGGAGCAATCAGCCCCAGCATTTT
>-|TRBV30|TRBJ2-1|TRBD2
CAWSGRTSVHNEQFF
TGTGCCTGGAGTGGAAGGACTAGCGTCCACAATGAGCAGTTCTTC
>-|TRBV2|TRBJ2-3|-
CASSAGETQYF
TGTGCCAGCAGTGCGGGGGAGACGCAGTATTTT
>-|TRBV9|TRBJ2-6|-
CASSVEGVGANVLTF
TGTGCCAGCAGCGTAGAAGGGGTAGGGGCCAACGTCCTGACTTTC
>-|TRBV21-1|TRBJ2-3|-
CASSKRGLAGTDTQYF
TGTGCCAGCAGCAAACGGGGACTAGCGGGAACAGATACGCAGTATTTT
>-|TRBV14|TRBJ1-5|-
CASSAGNQPQHF
TGTGCCAGCAGCGCGGGGAATCAGCCCCAGCATTTT
>-|TRBV15|TRBJ2-2|TRBD2
CATSRDWVGGRAGDGELFF
TGTGCCACCAGCAGAGATTGGGTAGGAGGGAGGGCCGGAGACGGGGAGCTGTTTTTT
>-|TRBV13|TRBJ2-3|TRBD2
CASTQPSGGAEDTQYF
TGTGCCAGCACCCAACCCAGCGGGGGGGCGGAAGATACGCAGTATTTT
>-|TRBV5-6|TRBJ2-7|-
CASSLVGLSRYEQYF
TGTGCCAGCAGCTTGGTCGGACTATCTAGGTACGAGCAGTACTTC